Listed below are T cell receptor beta chains from one sample, sequenced in a study of regulatory T cells in long-lasting Graves disease. TCRdb passed the multiplex PCR reads through MiXCR, listing each CDR3 protein once. The table has about 420,000 distinct CDR3 sequences, around 17% seen once; the top ten hold about 23%. The same sample was also studied in work on T cells in Graves' hyperthyroidism and ophthalmopathy.

The specimen comprised peripheral blood mononuclear cells (PBMCs), sampled at new diagnosis, from a patient treated with antithyroid drugs. The receptors stem from a woman under 30 with Graves disease. Both conserved end residues are part of each CDR3. D genes are given only for firm matches. Only part of the rows carry a size: once, few, many, or a class if the clone is expanded.

d_call: -
j_call: TRBJ1-1
clone_size: -
v_call: TRBV3-1
cdr3_aa: CASSQYNTEAFF
cdr3_nt: TGTGCCAGCAGCCAATACAACACTGAAGCTTTCTTT

d_call: TRBD1
j_call: TRBJ2-1
clone_size: few
v_call: TRBV29-1
cdr3_aa: CSVPGTVSYNEQFF
cdr3_nt: TGCAGCGTCCCCGGGACAGTCTCCTACAATGAGCAGTTCTTC

d_call: -
j_call: TRBJ1-6
clone_size: -
v_call: TRBV24-1
cdr3_aa: CATTTATQGPRYNSPLHF
cdr3_nt: TGTGCCACCACCACGGCAACTCAGGGCCCCCGCTATAATTCACCCCTCCACTTT

d_call: -
j_call: TRBJ2-2
clone_size: -
v_call: TRBV18
cdr3_aa: CASSPDGGELFF
cdr3_nt: TGTGCCAGCTCACCAGATGGCGGGGAGCTGTTTTTT

d_call: TRBD1
j_call: TRBJ2-3
clone_size: -
v_call: TRBV7-7
cdr3_aa: CASSQQGLADTQYF
cdr3_nt: TGTGCTAGCAGCCAACAGGGGTTAGCAGATACGCAGTATTTT

d_call: -
j_call: TRBJ2-3
clone_size: few
v_call: TRBV7-9
cdr3_aa: CASSLGVDSTDTQYF
cdr3_nt: TGTGCCAGCAGCTTAGGAGTTGATAGCACAGATACGCAGTATTTT

d_call: -
j_call: TRBJ2-7
clone_size: many
v_call: TRBV6-5
cdr3_aa: CASSFLPSHVYEQYF
cdr3_nt: TGTGCCAGCAGTTTCTTGCCTAGCCACGTCTACGAGCAGTACTTC

d_call: TRBD2
j_call: TRBJ2-3
clone_size: many
v_call: TRBV12-3/TRBV12-4
cdr3_aa: CASSTGLADTDTQYF
cdr3_nt: TGTGCCAGCAGTACGGGACTAGCGGACACAGATACGCAGTATTTT

d_call: TRBD1
j_call: TRBJ2-2
clone_size: -
v_call: TRBV20-1
cdr3_aa: CSAKQSGTGNTGELFF
cdr3_nt: TGCAGTGCTAAACAGTCCGGGACAGGGAACACCGGGGAGCTGTTTTTT

d_call: TRBD2
j_call: TRBJ2-1
clone_size: many
v_call: TRBV7-2
cdr3_aa: CASSLSAGGDYNEQFF
cdr3_nt: TGTGCCAGCAGCTTATCGGCGGGGGGGGACTACAATGAGCAGTTCTTC

d_call: -
j_call: TRBJ2-7
clone_size: many
v_call: TRBV6-2/TRBV6-3
cdr3_aa: CASSYGGATYEQYF
cdr3_nt: TGTGCCAGCAGTTATGGGGGAGCCACCTACGAGCAGTACTTC

d_call: -
j_call: TRBJ2-7
clone_size: few
v_call: TRBV19
cdr3_aa: CASSIAHNSYEQYF
cdr3_nt: TGTGCCAGTAGTATAGCCCACAACTCCTACGAGCAGTACTTC

d_call: -
j_call: TRBJ2-7
clone_size: few
v_call: TRBV29-1
cdr3_aa: CSVIIRTNDEQYF
cdr3_nt: TGCAGCGTTATTATCCGCACCAATGACGAGCAGTACTTC

d_call: TRBD2
j_call: TRBJ2-3
clone_size: -
v_call: TRBV12-3/TRBV12-4
cdr3_aa: CASSSWTSGGTDTQYF
cdr3_nt: TGTGCCAGCAGCTCCTGGACTAGCGGGGGCACAGATACGCAGTATTTT

d_call: -
j_call: TRBJ2-2
clone_size: -
v_call: TRBV9
cdr3_aa: CASSVVLDTGELFF
cdr3_nt: TGTGCCAGCAGCGTAGTACTGGACACCGGGGAGCTGTTTTTT

d_call: TRBD1
j_call: TRBJ2-7
clone_size: many
v_call: TRBV20-1
cdr3_aa: CSALPRDRGLHEQYF
cdr3_nt: TGCAGTGCCCTCCCCCGGGACAGGGGATTGCACGAGCAGTACTTC

d_call: TRBD1
j_call: TRBJ1-5
clone_size: few
v_call: TRBV20-1
cdr3_aa: CSAPRTGVNQPQHF
cdr3_nt: TGCAGTGCCCCCCGGACAGGGGTAAACCAGCCCCAGCATTTT

d_call: TRBD2
j_call: TRBJ2-1
clone_size: many
v_call: TRBV5-1
cdr3_aa: CASSTIAGESYEQFF
cdr3_nt: TGCGCCAGCAGCACCATAGCGGGAGAGAGCTATGAGCAGTTCTTC

d_call: TRBD2
j_call: TRBJ2-2
clone_size: few
v_call: TRBV5-4
cdr3_aa: CASSLLETSDTGELFF
cdr3_nt: TGTGCCAGCAGCTTACTAGAGACTAGCGACACCGGGGAGCTGTTTTTT

d_call: -
j_call: TRBJ1-4
clone_size: many
v_call: TRBV28
cdr3_aa: CASSPRNSREKLFF
cdr3_nt: TGTGCCAGCAGCCCCCGTAATAGTCGGGAAAAACTGTTTTTT

d_call: TRBD1
j_call: TRBJ2-7
clone_size: many
v_call: TRBV28
cdr3_aa: CASSLSTGASYEQYF
cdr3_nt: TGTGCCAGCAGTTTATCCACAGGGGCCTCTTACGAGCAGTACTTC

d_call: -
j_call: TRBJ1-2
clone_size: many
v_call: TRBV7-9
cdr3_aa: CASSSPIGGYTF
cdr3_nt: TGTGCCAGCAGCTCGCCGATTGGTGGCTACACCTTC